The 26 T cell receptor beta chains given below trace back to one sample, sequenced in a study of blood T cell repertoires in COVID-19. Assay used: immunoSEQ multiplex PCR; TCRdb lists only in-frame clones, some missing. Counted here are around 200,000 clones, over 80% occurring once; the ten biggest clones make up roughly 5%. The specimen sequenced was peripheral blood. The receptors here all came from a human donor in a cohort sampled during active COVID-19.

The V gene is TRBV7-2, the J gene TRBJ1-5; 8 bases are shared with TRBD1. After removal of 5 bases from V and 5 bases from J, the junction contained 8 bases not matched to a gene. CDR1 SGHTA and CDR2 FQGNSA come from the germline V gene. The CDR3 sequence is 15 residues long. DNA for the CDR3: TGTGCCAGCAGCCTATCGACAGGGGAACATCAGCCCCAGCATTTT. Protein product: CASSLSTGEHQPQHF.

On this clone: Other DNA sequences in the same sample also yield this CDR3. V usage is TRBV18 and J usage is TRBJ1-1; no clear D. The CDR3 extends over 16 amino acids. Germline loops: CDR1 KGHSH, CDR2 LQKENI. The V and J ends lost 0 bases and 2 bases respectively, with 13 bases between them. CDR3 DNA sequence: TGTGCCAGCTCACCACCCATGGGAGGTGGAAACACTGAAGCTTTCTTT. It is translated as CASSPPMGGGNTEAFF.

This clone was observed a handful of times. DNA for the CDR3: TGTGCCAGCAGCCCCGGGACAGGAGCATCGAACCTCCACTTT. It encodes CASSPGTGASNLHF. This chain uses TRBV9 with TRBJ1-6, with 8 bases aligning to TRBD1. The CDR3 is 14 residues long. Germline assignment: CDR1 SGDLS and CDR2 YYNGEE. Losses at the gene ends were 4 bases for V and 15 bases for J; bases not matched to a gene: 12. Full variable domain (rest looked up from reference TRBV9 and TRBJ1-6): DSGVTQTPKHLITATGQRVTLRCSPRSGDLSVYWYQQSLDQGLQFLIQYYNGEERAKGNILERFSAQQFPDLHSELNLSSLELGDSALYFCASSPGTGASNLHFGNGTRLTVT.

This rearrangement joins TRBV6-2 or TRBV6-3 to TRBJ1-2, with D possibly matching TRBD1 (5 bases). V shed 5 bases and J shed 7 bases, with 11 bases lying between them. CDR1 and CDR2 from the germline V gene are MNHEY and SVGEGT. The CDR3 has 12 residues. This chain's CDR3 is CASSLQEFGYTF. The CDR3 DNA is TGTGCCAGCAGTCTACAGGAATTTGGCTACACCTTC.

J is TRBJ2-1 and V is TRBV18, with 9 nucleotides matching TRBD1. The CDR3 is 15 amino acids. V was pared by 6 bases and J by 5 bases, with 8 bases of the junction left unmatched. Germline CDR1 and CDR2: KGHSH and LQKENI. CDR3 loop: CASSLIWDRDNEQFF. The CDR3, as DNA: TGTGCCAGCTCCCTTATATGGGACAGGGACAATGAGCAGTTCTTC. The full variable domain, completed using reference TRBV18 and TRBJ2-1, is NAGVMQNPRHLVRRRGQEARLRCSPMKGHSHVYWYRQLPEEGLKFMVYLQKENIIDESGMPKERFSAEFPKEGPSILRIQQVVRGDSAAYFCASSLIWDRDNEQFFGPGTRLTVL.

The rearrangement uses TRBV28 and TRBJ1-5; no clear D gene. The length of the CDR3 is 13 residues. Germline V gives CDR1 MDHEN, CDR2 SYDVKM. The V end lost 11 bases, the J end lost 3 bases, and 14 bases lay between the germline ends. CDR3 nucleotides: TGTGCCGGAAGACGGGGAAACAATCAGCCCCAGCATTTT. This encodes CAGRRGNNQPQHF.

The CDR3, as DNA: TGTGCCAGCAGTGAAGACCCTAGCGGGAGTTCGGTAGATGAGCAGTTCTTC. It yields the protein CASSEDPSGSSVDEQFF. This chain joins TRBV6-1 and TRBJ2-1; 10 nucleotides align to TRBD2. Germline V gives CDR1 MNHNS, CDR2 SASEGT. Trimming cost V 1 base and J 8 bases; bases outside gene matches: 11. The CDR3 sequence is 17 residues long.

The rearrangement joins TRBV5-6 to TRBJ2-7; possibly TRBD1 for D (6 bases). Germline V gives CDR1 SGHDT, CDR2 YYEEEE. CDR3 length: 13 amino acids. V dropped 5 bases and J dropped 2 bases, with 11 bases sitting between them. In DNA form, the CDR3 reads TGTGCCAGCAGGCCCGGACAGACCTACGAGCAGTACTTC. This translates into CASRPGQTYEQYF.

The V gene is TRBV5-4, the J gene TRBJ2-5; D is perhaps TRBD1 (7 bases). Trimming took 3 bases from V and 4 from J, leaving 13 bases between them. The CDR3 runs to 14 residues. Germline V gene sequence: CDR1 SGHNT, CDR2 YYREEE (reference sequence). The CDR3 DNA sequence: TGTGCCAGCAGCTCTACAGGGGAGGTAGAGACCCAGTACTTC. Its translation: CASSSTGEVETQYF.

This chain links TRBV28 with TRBJ2-6; TRBD1 agrees at 9 bases. Germline V gives CDR1 MDHEN, CDR2 SYDVKM. This CDR3 region has 16 residues. V shed 5 bases, J shed 10 bases, and the junction held 12 bases outside the gene matches. The CDR3, as DNA: TGTGCCAGCAGTCCCCGTCTTCGGGACAGGGTTAACGTCCTGACTTTC. Its translation: CASSPRLRDRVNVLTF.

V and J are TRBV4-3 and TRBJ2-4; TRBD2 agrees at 14 bases. V gave up 4 bases and J gave up 3 bases; unmatched junction bases: 11. The CDR3 consists of 19 residues. CDR1 is LGHNA, CDR2 YSLEER, per germline. As DNA, the CDR3 is TGCGCCAGCAGCCCGAGACTAGCGGGAGGGAATATGGTCAAAAACATTCAGTACTTC. Translated, it gives CASSPRLAGGNMVKNIQYF.

The V and J genes are TRBV6-5 and TRBJ2-7; weak D call: TRBD2 (5 bases). CDR3 size: 13 residues. Looked up from germline, CDR1 is MNHEY and CDR2 is SVGAGI. Trimming shortened V by 11 bases and J by 1 base, and 15 bases separated the two germline ends. The CDR3 nucleotides are TGTGCCGCCCGACGGGGTTTTTCCTACGAGCAGTACTTC. It codes for CAARRGFSYEQYF.

This chain uses TRBV6-1 with TRBJ2-7; 7 positions agree with TRBD1. Unmatched junction bases numbered 2, after V lost 3 bases and J lost 6 bases. Germline lookup yields CDR1 MNHNS and CDR2 SASEGT. The CDR3 totals 12 residues. The chain's CDR3 is CASSDTGAEQYF. The CDR3 DNA reads TGTGCCAGCAGTGATACAGGGGCCGAGCAGTACTTC.

This sequence joins TRBV28 and TRBJ1-5; no reliable D call. With 3 bases removed from V and 1 base from J, the gap between germline ends came to 10 bases. CDR3 size: 15 residues. Germline CDR1 is MDHEN and CDR2 is SYDVKM. DNA of the CDR3: TGTGCCAGCAGTTTCCCAGGATCCAGCAATCAGCCCCAGCATTTT. This codes for CASSFPGSSNQPQHF.

The V gene is TRBV18, the J gene TRBJ1-3; D gene unclear. CDR3 length: 13 residues. Germline CDR1 KGHSH, CDR2 LQKENI. Trimming removed 3 bases at V and 4 bases at J, with 7 bases between. This CDR3 is CASSPSDGNTIYF. CDR3 coding DNA: TGTGCCAGCTCACCCAGCGACGGAAACACCATATATTTT.

The chain links TRBV19 to TRBJ2-2, with D perhaps matching TRBD2 (5 bases). Per the germline V gene, CDR1 is LNHDA and CDR2 is SQIVND (reference sequence). The CDR3 consists of 15 residues. V was shortened by 3 bases and J by 4 bases, with 12 bases between the two germline ends. CDR3 amino acids: CASSIRGLITGELFF. CDR3 bases: TGTGCCAGTAGTATTCGTGGACTCATCACCGGGGAGCTGTTTTTT.

The CDR3 bases are TGCAGCGGAACGACAGGGGGCGCGGACGAGCAGTACTTC. Protein sequence: CSGTTGGADEQYF. The rearrangement links TRBV29-1 to TRBJ2-7; 10 nucleotides align to TRBD1. The V gene's germline CDR1 is SQVTM and CDR2 ANQGSEA. The CDR3 spans 13 residues. J was trimmed by 5 bases and V by 7 bases; bases with no gene match: 8.

This chain links TRBV30 with TRBJ2-1; 7 positions match TRBD2. V shed 1 base, J shed 6 bases, and the junction held 9 bases outside the gene matches. The germline V gene encodes CDR1 GTSNPN and CDR2 SVGIG (reference sequence). CDR3 size: 15 residues. In DNA form, the CDR3 reads TGTGCCTGGAGTGGGTGGCGGGGGATCCGCAATGAGCAGTTCTTC. Translated, it gives CAWSGWRGIRNEQFF.

This clone was recorded many times. This chain connects TRBV28 to TRBJ1-6, with 7 positions matching TRBD1. Germline CDR1 is MDHEN and CDR2 is SYDVKM. V lost 11 bases and J lost 5; bases outside the gene matches: 3. This CDR3 is 12 amino acids long. In DNA, the CDR3 is TGTGCCGTCGACAGGGATAATTCACCCCTCCACTTT. Protein product: CAVDRDNSPLHF.

This clone came up a few times. The chain carries TRBV27 and TRBJ1-1, with TRBD1 as a possible D gene (6 bases). Trimming left V 6 bases short and J 0 bases short, with 11 bases between. Per germline, CDR1 MNHEY and CDR2 SMNVEV (reference sequence). This CDR3 is built from 14 residues. CDR3 nucleotides: TGTGCCAGCAGCCCAACAGGGCTGAACACTGAAGCTTTCTTT. Its translation is CASSPTGLNTEAFF.

The gene calls are TRBV18 and TRBJ2-7; D call uncertain. The ends were cut back, 2 bases at V and 1 base at J, with 9 bases in the middle. The CDR3 length is 14 residues. Germline V gene sequence: CDR1 KGHSH, CDR2 LQKENI. DNA for the CDR3: TGTGCCAGCTCACCAGGCAGGCTTTCCTACGAGCAGTACTTC. This gives the protein CASSPGRLSYEQYF. The full variable domain, rest sourced from reference TRBV18 and TRBJ2-7, is NAGVMQNPRHLVRRRGQEARLRCSPMKGHSHVYWYRQLPEEGLKFMVYLQKENIIDESGMPKERFSAEFPKEGPSILRIQQVVRGDSAAYFCASSPGRLSYEQYFGPGTRLTVT.

The chain links TRBV5-1 to TRBJ2-1; the D is unclear. Germline CDR1 is SGHRS and CDR2 is YFSETQ. The CDR3 is 14 residues long. Trimming shortened V by 0 bases and J by 6 bases, and 10 bases separated the two germline ends. The CDR3 nucleotides read TGCGCCAGCAGCTTGGGGGCAGGCAGCAATGAGCAGTTCTTC. Its translation: CASSLGAGSNEQFF.

The sample holds many counts of this clone. V usage is TRBV19 and J usage is TRBJ2-7; 8 nucleotides agree with TRBD2. Germline V lookup: CDR1 LNHDA, CDR2 SQIVND (reference sequence). Trimming took 5 bases from V and 9 from J; bases not matched to a gene: 12. The CDR3 runs to 14 residues. The CDR3 DNA sequence: TGTGCCAGTAGTTTAACTAGCGGAACTACGATGCAGTACTTC. Translated, it gives CASSLTSGTTMQYF.

The chain employs TRBV21-1 and TRBJ2-1; the table names TRBD2, a call not compared with the DNA. TRBV21-1 is a known pseudogene. The CDR3 is made up of 16 amino acids. The DNA for the CDR3 is TGTGCCAGCAAGCCAGCGGGGCGTGTTTTGTACAATGAGCAGTTCTTC. Translating gives CASKPAGRVLYNEQFF.

The gene calls are TRBV7-6 and TRBJ2-7; 8 positions agree with TRBD2. The CDR3 is 15 amino acids. CDR1 is SGHVS, CDR2 FNYEAQ, per germline. V shed 1 base and J 2 bases; nucleotides not matched to a gene: 4. CDR3 region: CASSLGLAIPYEQYF. CDR3 nucleotides: TGTGCCAGCAGCTTAGGACTAGCGATCCCCTACGAGCAGTACTTC. Together with reference TRBV7-6 and TRBJ2-7, the CDR3 gives the full variable domain: GAGVSQSPRYKVTKRGQDVALRCDPISGHVSLYWYRQALGQGPEFLTYFNYEAQQDKSGLPNDRFSAERPEGSISTLTIQRTEQRDSAMYRCASSLGLAIPYEQYFGPGTRLTVT.

The chain is built from TRBV5-1 and TRBJ2-1, with TRBD2 identical over 10 bases. The trim removed 1 base at V and 4 bases at J, leaving 5 bases unmatched. This CDR3 has 16 residues. Germline V gene lookup returns CDR1 SGHRS and CDR2 YFSETQ. The CDR3 sequence is CASSLPLAGRYNEQFF. The CDR3 DNA sequence: TGCGCCAGCAGCTTGCCACTAGCGGGACGATACAATGAGCAGTTCTTC.